These 23 T cell receptor beta chains share one sample of origin, sequenced in a study of blood T cell repertoires in COVID-19. TCRdb keeps only in-frame clones here, not all; method: immunoSEQ multiplex PCR. The repertoire holds 150,000 to 200,000 clones, with approximately 90% as singletons. Material: peripheral blood. The receptors here all came from a man between 60 and 75 years old with active or convalescent COVID-19.

The chain is built from TRBV20-1 and TRBJ2-7; possible D gene TRBD2, 6 bases. The ends were cut back, 6 bases at V and 3 bases at J, with 18 bases in the middle. The CDR3 has 14 amino acids. Germline lookup yields CDR1 DFQATT and CDR2 SNEGSKA (reference sequence). CDR3 coding DNA: TGCAGTGCCAGTCCGCCCCCGGGGGTCTACGAGCAGTACTTC. It yields the protein CSASPPPGVYEQYF.

The rearrangement joins TRBV6-4 to TRBJ2-3; 8 nucleotides agree with TRBD1. The V gene's germline CDR1 is MRHNA and CDR2 SNTAGT. The CDR3 is 16 residues long. J gave up 2 bases and V 6 bases, and 10 bases lay outside the gene matches. This CDR3 reads CASSSSQGDHTDTQYF. In nucleotides, the CDR3 is TGTGCCAGCAGCTCGTCACAGGGGGATCACACAGATACGCAGTATTTT.

Remarks on this clone: The junction differs from germline at one of its ends, possibly a read error. This rearrangement joins TRBV10-2 to TRBJ2-1; 14 positions match TRBD2. The CDR3 spans 16 residues. In germline, CDR1 is WSHSY, CDR2 SAAADI. The DNA for the CDR3 is TGCGCCAGCAGTCACGGACTAGCGGGGGGCTACGATGAGCAGTTCTTC. Its translation: CASSHGLAGGYDEQFF.

This rearrangement joins TRBV27 to TRBJ1-1; weak D call: TRBD1 (5 bases). V was cut by 5 bases and J by 6 bases, with 19 bases left in between. Germline CDR1 and CDR2: MNHEY and SMNVEV (reference sequence). The CDR3 consists of 15 residues. CDR3 nucleotides: TGTGCCAGCAGTCCGCCTCGGGGGTTACGCGCTGAAGCTTTCTTT. Translated: CASSPPRGLRAEAFF.

V is TRBV3-1 (or the pseudogene TRBV3-2) and J is TRBJ1-1; maybe TRBD1 (6 bases). The length of the CDR3 is 14 residues. Deletions cut 6 bases from V and 4 bases from J, with 15 bases between. Looked up from germline, CDR1 is LGHDT and CDR2 is YNNKEL (reference sequence). CDR3 sequence reads: CASSSLGGGTEAFF. The CDR3 coding sequence is TGTGCCAGCAGTTCCTTAGGGGGGGGCACTGAAGCTTTCTTT.

The J gene is TRBJ2-1, the V gene TRBV18; weak D call: TRBD1 (6 bases). V lost 4 bases, J lost 0 bases, and 10 bases lay in between. The CDR3 has 15 amino acids. The germline CDR1 and CDR2 sequences are KGHSH and LQKENI. The CDR3 is CASSRDMSSYNEQFF. The CDR3 DNA follows: TGTGCCAGCTCACGGGACATGAGCTCCTACAATGAGCAGTTCTTC.

The chain uses TRBV4-1 and TRBJ2-7; no firm D call. V was shortened by 0 bases and J by 0 bases, with 6 bases between the two germline ends. CDR3 length: 14 amino acids. Germline V lookup: CDR1 MGHRA, CDR2 YSYEKL. This CDR3 reads CASSQEASSYEQYF. In nucleotides, the CDR3 is TGCGCCAGCAGCCAAGAGGCCAGCTCCTACGAGCAGTACTTC.

The chain recombines TRBV6-1 with TRBJ1-1; no clear D gene. Trimming stripped 3 bases from V and 0 bases from J, with 8 bases between. Germline V CDR1 and CDR2: MNHNS, SASEGT. CDR3 size: 14 residues. Here the CDR3 reads CASSEENMNTEAFF. The CDR3 DNA follows: TGTGCCAGCAGTGAGGAGAACATGAACACTGAAGCTTTCTTT.

The rearrangement joins TRBV11-2 to TRBJ1-1; D perhaps matches TRBD1 (6 bases). Deletions cut 1 base from V and 1 base from J, with 10 bases between. The CDR3 has 15 residues. CDR1 is SGHAT, CDR2 FQNNGV, per germline. The CDR3 protein is CASSLAVQGNTEAFF. The CDR3, as DNA: TGTGCCAGCAGCTTAGCCGTACAGGGGAACACTGAAGCTTTCTTT.

This clone was counted a single time. This chain joins TRBV9 and TRBJ2-1; 7 nucleotides agree with TRBD1. The CDR3 covers 14 residues. Looked up from germline, CDR1 is SGDLS and CDR2 is YYNGEE. V gave up 0 bases and J gave up 3 bases; unmatched junction bases: 0. As DNA, the CDR3 is TGTGCCAGCAGCGTAGGGGACAGCTACAATGAGCAGTTCTTC. This codes for CASSVGDSYNEQFF.

This chain uses TRBV4-1 with TRBJ1-3, with 11 bases identical to TRBD1. V gave up 1 base and J gave up 0 bases; unmatched junction bases: 5. Germline V gene data show CDR1 as MGHRA and CDR2 as YSYEKL. The CDR3 has 18 amino acids. The CDR3 loop is CASSQASGTGGSGNTIYF. CDR3 bases: TGCGCCAGCAGCCAAGCCTCCGGGACAGGGGGCTCTGGAAACACCATATATTTT.

Turning to this clone: Within the sample, other DNA sequences also encode this same CDR3. V and J are TRBV27 and TRBJ2-7; 10 bases align to TRBD1. Germline V lookup: CDR1 MNHEY, CDR2 SMNVEV (reference sequence). J lost 6 bases, V lost 5 bases, and 7 bases had no gene match. The CDR3 sequence is 14 residues long. CDR3 sequence (DNA): TGTGCCAGCAGTCTCGGGACAGGGGTTGGCGAGCAGTACTTC. It is translated as CASSLGTGVGEQYF.

The rearrangement joins TRBV9 to TRBJ1-4; a possible D gene is TRBD1 (6 bases). The V gene lost 0 bases and the J gene lost 6 bases, with 12 bases spanning the gap. Germline lookup yields CDR1 SGDLS and CDR2 YYNGEE. CDR3 length: 15 amino acids. Here the CDR3 DNA reads TGTGCCAGCAGCGTAGCTACAGGGCGGGATGAAAAACTGTTTTTT. The encoded protein is CASSVATGRDEKLFF.

The chain links TRBV4-1 to TRBJ2-5; 9 nucleotides line up with TRBD1. The ends lost 0 bases at V and 1 base at J; junction bases unmatched: 3. The CDR3 loop spans 16 amino acids. Germline V lookup: CDR1 MGHRA, CDR2 YSYEKL. CDR3 amino acids: CASSQDQDRGQETQYF. The CDR3 coding sequence is TGCGCCAGCAGCCAAGATCAGGACAGGGGCCAAGAGACCCAGTACTTC.

V gene TRBV7-8 combines with J gene TRBJ2-7, with D possibly being TRBD2 (5 bases). The germline V gene encodes CDR1 SGHVS and CDR2 FQNEAQ. The CDR3 loop spans 14 amino acids. V lost 5 bases to trimming and J lost 2 bases, with 13 bases between them. CDR3 sequence reads: CASSLGKRAYEQYF. Here the CDR3 DNA reads TGTGCCAGCAGCCTCGGGAAGCGAGCCTACGAGCAGTACTTC.

The chain employs TRBV2 and TRBJ1-3, with no clear D. Trimming stripped 4 bases from V and 3 bases from J, with 4 bases between. The germline V gene has CDR1 SNHLY and CDR2 FYNNEI. The CDR3 is 12 amino acids. CDR3 sequence (DNA): TGTGCCAGCAGTGCCAATGGAAACACCATATATTTT. Translated: CASSANGNTIYF. Using reference TRBV2 and TRBJ1-3 for the parts outside the CDR3, the full variable domain is EPEVTQTPSHQVTQMGQEVILRCVPISNHLYFYWYRQILGQKVEFLVSFYNNEISEKSEIFDDQFSVERPDGSNFTLKIRSTKLEDSAMYFCASSANGNTIYFGEGSWLTVV.

The chain uses TRBV7-9 and TRBJ2-7, with 10 bases matching TRBD1. The ends lost 1 base at V and 7 bases at J; junction bases unmatched: 4. Per germline, CDR1 SEHNR and CDR2 FQNEAQ (reference sequence). There are 14 residues in the CDR3. The CDR3 reads CASSLGQGAWEQYF. For the CDR3, the DNA is TGTGCCAGCAGCTTAGGACAGGGGGCTTGGGAGCAGTACTTC.

The chain employs TRBV4-1 and TRBJ2-3; D is possibly TRBD2 (5 bases). The V gene's germline CDR1 is MGHRA and CDR2 YSYEKL. This CDR3 is built from 16 residues. Trimming removed 0 bases from V and 5 bases from J, with 15 bases in between. The CDR3 region has the DNA TGCGCCAGCAGCCAAGATCGGTTGGTGGGAGAAGATACGCAGTATTTT. Protein: CASSQDRLVGEDTQYF.

The sample holds one count of this clone. The rearrangement joins TRBV4-1 to TRBJ2-1; D unclear. Germline V gene sequence: CDR1 MGHRA, CDR2 YSYEKL. Trimming cost V 1 base and J 8 bases, with 12 bases left between them. The length of the CDR3 is 14 residues. CDR3 loop: CASSQGAPWDEQFF. The CDR3 DNA sequence: TGCGCCAGCAGCCAAGGGGCCCCTTGGGATGAGCAGTTCTTC.

V usage is TRBV7-2 and J usage is TRBJ2-3, with TRBD2 identical over 7 bases. The trim removed 1 base at V and 0 bases at J, leaving 10 bases unmatched. Germline CDR1 is SGHTA and CDR2 is FQGNSA. The length of the CDR3 is 18 residues. The CDR3 region is CASSLDWGGFSSTDTQYF. DNA of the CDR3: TGTGCCAGCAGCTTAGATTGGGGGGGGTTTTCTAGCACAGATACGCAGTATTTT.

The V gene is TRBV19, the J gene TRBJ1-5; TRBD1 matches 11 bases. J gave up 3 bases and V 7 bases, and 8 bases lay outside the gene matches. This CDR3 region has 16 residues. Germline loops: CDR1 LNHDA, CDR2 SQIVND (reference sequence). The CDR3 spells CASTSMDRGLNQPQHF. In nucleotides, the CDR3 is TGTGCCAGTACCTCCATGGACAGGGGGCTCAATCAGCCCCAGCATTTT.

The V call is TRBV7-2, the J call TRBJ1-1; possibly TRBD1 for D (5 bases). Germline-derived CDR1 and CDR2 are SGHTA and FQGNSA. This CDR3 is built from 13 residues. V was clipped by 2 bases and J by 5 bases, with 9 bases between them. The CDR3 DNA is TGTGCCAGCAGCTTATATAGGGGTACTGAAGCTTTCTTT. Translation gives CASSLYRGTEAFF.

This rearrangement joins TRBV29-1 to TRBJ1-3; the D gene is possibly TRBD1 (6 bases). CDR1 and CDR2 (germline): SQVTM, ANQGSEA. The CDR3 totals 13 residues. V shed 6 bases and J shed 4 bases, with 13 bases lying between them. CDR3 residues: CSVVGGSGNTIYF. As DNA, the CDR3 is TGCAGCGTAGTAGGGGGTTCGGGAAACACCATATATTTT.